What follows are 2 T cell receptor beta chains derived from one specimen sequenced in a study of radiation and T cells in renal cell carcinoma. Some clones are missing from TCRdb's copy, which holds only in-frame ones; the method was immunoSEQ multiplex PCR. The table includes more than 65,000 clones, 65% to 90% detected once. Indicated time point: blood 2 weeks post-SBRT. Noted treatment: 15 Gy SBRT to primary tumor, nephrectomy 4 weeks later. The sequencing here drew on blood, taken from a patient whose treatment included radiotherapy and nephrectomy. These receptors were collected from a woman aged 50 to 60 with renal cell carcinoma.

The rearrangement uses TRBV5-1 and TRBJ2-7; 7 bases map to TRBD2. CDR1 SGHRS and CDR2 YFSETQ come from the germline V gene. The CDR3 spans 14 residues. Trimming cost V 2 bases and J 3 bases; bases outside gene matches: 5. CDR3 residues: CASSFSGTNYEQYF. DNA of the CDR3: TGCGCCAGCAGCTTCAGCGGGACCAACTACGAGCAGTACTTC.

The V call is TRBV4-2, the J call TRBJ2-3; no clear D. The CDR3 runs 16 residues. V dropped 2 bases and J dropped 2 bases, with 14 bases sitting between them. Germline V gene lookup returns CDR1 LGHNA and CDR2 YNFKEQ. CDR3 protein: CASSQSLGAFTDTQYF. CDR3 DNA sequence: TGTGCCAGCAGCCAATCCCTCGGAGCCTTCACAGATACGCAGTATTTT.